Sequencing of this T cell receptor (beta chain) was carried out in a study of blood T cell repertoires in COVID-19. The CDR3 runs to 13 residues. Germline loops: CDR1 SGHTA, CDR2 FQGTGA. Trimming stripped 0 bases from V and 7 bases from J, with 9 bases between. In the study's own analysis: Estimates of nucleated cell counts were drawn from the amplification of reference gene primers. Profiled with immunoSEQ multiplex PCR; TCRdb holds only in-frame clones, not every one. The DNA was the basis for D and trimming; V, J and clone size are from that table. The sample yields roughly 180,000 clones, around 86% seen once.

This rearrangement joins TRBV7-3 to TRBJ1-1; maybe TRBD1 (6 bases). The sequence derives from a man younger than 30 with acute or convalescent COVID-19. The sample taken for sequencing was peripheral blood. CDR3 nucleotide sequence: TGTGCCAGCAGCTTAACGGTCAGGGGTGAAGCTTTCTTT. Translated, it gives CASSLTVRGEAFF.